The table lists the clone carrying this T cell receptor beta chain with a count of one. The sample is drawn from a study of blood T cell repertoires in COVID-19. Only in-frame clones appear in the TCRdb table, and some are missing; sequencing was by immunoSEQ multiplex PCR. The sample has 250,000 to 350,000 clones, 89% seen once. CDR3 length: 12 residues. Germline assignment: CDR1 KGHDR and CDR2 SFDVKD. V lost 6 bases to trimming and J lost 6 bases, with 7 bases between them. The V and J genes are TRBV24-1 and TRBJ2-2; D perhaps matches TRBD2 (5 bases). The clonotype originates from a woman aged 55-70 years with acute or convalescent COVID-19. Sequencing used peripheral blood. DNA of the CDR3: TGTGCCACCAGTCCCGGGGCCGGGGAGCTGTTTTTT. It codes for CATSPGAGELFF.